This T cell receptor (beta chain) was documented in a study of blood T cell repertoires in COVID-19. Study information: Spain, Italy and the United States supplied samples that represented acute and convalescent COVID-19. Sample material is recorded as cDNA or gDNA derived from T cells, B-cell-depleted T cells, or PBMCs.

Looked up from germline, CDR1 is MNHEY and CDR2 is SVGAGI. The CDR3 runs to 15 residues. Between the trimmed V and J ends, which lost 7 bases and 6 bases, there was a span of 18 bases. Original handling: Estimation of nucleated cell counts relied on the amplification of reference gene primers. Assay: immunoSEQ multiplex PCR; the TCRdb copy retains only in-frame clones and omits some. That table furnishes V, J and clone size, whereas the DNA furnished D and trimming. The repertoire holds approximately 300,000 clones, with about 85% as singletons. This clonotype originated in a woman between 45 and 65 years old with active or convalescent COVID-19. V and J are TRBV6-5 and TRBJ2-2; a weak D match, TRBD2 (5 bases). Sequences were obtained from peripheral blood. CDR3 sequence: CASNFPGLLAGELFF. In DNA, the CDR3 is TGTGCCAGCAACTTTCCCGGACTCCTGGCCGGGGAGCTGTTTTTT.